These T cell receptor beta chains were read from a single sample in a study of T-cell reconstitution after alpha-beta-depleted transplantation in children. MiXCR, applied by TCRdb to the PCR reads, yields one record per CDR3 protein. The table lists some 87,000 distinct CDR3 sequences, about 16% of them singletons. The sample here was PBMCs, mostly from graft donor cells, taken 180 days after TCRalphabeta/CD19-depleted stem cell transplant. The source is a male patient between 2 and 10 years old who had a stem cell transplant for acute lymphoblastic leukemia, so the T cells may come from the graft donor. Each CDR3 is given without its conserved first and last residue. A D gene is named only where the DNA matches it firmly.

v_gene | d_gene | CDR3aa
TRBV6-1 | . | ASLGRPMNTEAF
TRBV29-1 | TRBD1 | SVWTGSTGELF
TRBV27 | TRBD1 | ASSSTGVNEKLF
TRBV5-1 | . | ASSSGALLKNVQF
TRBV11-2 | . | ASSLASNQPQH
TRBV9 | . | ASSVGQRAVNEQF
TRBV5-1 | TRBD1 | ASRLTGGAGANVLT
TRBV7-9 | TRBD2 | ASRTPSLAAQETQY
TRBV24-1 | . | ATSDVEGTDTQY
TRBV5-1 | . | ASSLGAGDPYEQY
TRBV5-1 | TRBD1 | ASSEQGETQY
TRBV20-1 | . | SARRLESSYNEQF
TRBV20-1 | . | SARMWGYEQY
TRBV7-9 | . | ASSFGNRNQPQH
TRBV18 | . | ASSPPSRRSAYEQY
TRBV12-3/TRBV12-4 | . | ASSSNTEQPYEQY
TRBV12-3/TRBV12-4 | . | ASSVSTGANVLT
TRBV12-3/TRBV12-4 | TRBD1 | ASSLGTGAENGYT
TRBV12-3/TRBV12-4 | TRBD1 | ASSLSLQDRGSYEQY
TRBV7-8 | . | ASSLARFTYSNQPQH
TRBV12-3/TRBV12-4 | TRBD2 | ASSPPGGVRQETQY
TRBV5-1 | TRBD1 | ASSPGGQETQY
TRBV29-1 | . | SARTGVNEAF
TRBV2 | . | ASSVGAENSPLH
TRBV18 | . | ASSPKPGPYNEQF
TRBV29-1 | TRBD1 | SVPGQGSSYEQY
TRBV5-1 | . | ASSFGLDSPLH
TRBV19 | . | ASSQLQGYNEQF
TRBV20-1 | TRBD1 | SATAVTGKSNQPQH
TRBV19 | . | ASTAGDISNEQF
TRBV7-2 | . | ASSSPGGGPRGEQY
TRBV5-4 | TRBD1 | ASSLAGNPQGYSYNEQF
TRBV7-9 | TRBD2 | ASSHGTSGGPDTQY
TRBV5-1 | . | TSSLAIFQGGETQY
TRBV10-3 | . | AIGALYEQY
TRBV11-2 | . | ASSYLQGEQF
TRBV7-2 | TRBD2 | ASSTSIGTSGSGYNEQF
TRBV20-1 | TRBD2 | SAPVAGGGDTQY
TRBV12-3/TRBV12-4 | . | ASSLHRDNGELF
TRBV4-2 | . | ASSQDDAYTEAF
TRBV18 | . | ASSPLGTAGSSFSNQPQH
TRBV7-2 | . | ASTQWGGEQF
TRBV5-1 | . | ASSLRTASSYEQY
TRBV6-1 | TRBD2 | ASGIAGVAYEQY
TRBV27 | . | ASSFLGTEYNEQF
TRBV27 | . | ASSLTSQWGTQY
TRBV5-1 | . | ASSLEQRDTGILDTQY
TRBV20-1 | TRBD1 | STGTVQETQY
TRBV15 | . | ATSSSAFHGYT
TRBV20-1 | . | SARRSADTQY
TRBV6-2/TRBV6-3 | . | ASSYWDTAYEQY
TRBV5-6 | TRBD1 | ASSPGTGAYNEQF
TRBV7-9 | . | ASNLDPTDTEAF
TRBV20-1 | . | SARQGTLPQH
TRBV20-1 | . | SALGPTDRETQY
TRBV29-1 | . | SAPGRQETQY
TRBV3-1 | . | ATSQDQLMDSPLH